This T cell receptor (beta chain) was documented in a study of blood T cell repertoires in COVID-19. Produced via immunoSEQ multiplex PCR; TCRdb's table is partial and in-frame only. Among around 300,000 clones listed, roughly nine tenths were seen once. This clone was counted between two and nine times. The CDR3 covers 14 residues. The germline CDR1 and CDR2 sequences are LNHDA and SQIVND (reference sequence). Trimming took 7 bases from V and 4 from J, leaving 14 bases between them. The source material was PBMCs or T cells enriched from blood (not recorded which). V usage is TRBV19 and J usage is TRBJ1-5, with a weak D call TRBD1 (5 bases). The TCR originated in a woman aged 25 to 39 who had recovered from COVID-19. CDR3 residues: CASTPWGSNQPQHF. In DNA, the CDR3 is TGTGCCAGTACTCCCTGGGGCAGTAATCAGCCCCAGCATTTT.